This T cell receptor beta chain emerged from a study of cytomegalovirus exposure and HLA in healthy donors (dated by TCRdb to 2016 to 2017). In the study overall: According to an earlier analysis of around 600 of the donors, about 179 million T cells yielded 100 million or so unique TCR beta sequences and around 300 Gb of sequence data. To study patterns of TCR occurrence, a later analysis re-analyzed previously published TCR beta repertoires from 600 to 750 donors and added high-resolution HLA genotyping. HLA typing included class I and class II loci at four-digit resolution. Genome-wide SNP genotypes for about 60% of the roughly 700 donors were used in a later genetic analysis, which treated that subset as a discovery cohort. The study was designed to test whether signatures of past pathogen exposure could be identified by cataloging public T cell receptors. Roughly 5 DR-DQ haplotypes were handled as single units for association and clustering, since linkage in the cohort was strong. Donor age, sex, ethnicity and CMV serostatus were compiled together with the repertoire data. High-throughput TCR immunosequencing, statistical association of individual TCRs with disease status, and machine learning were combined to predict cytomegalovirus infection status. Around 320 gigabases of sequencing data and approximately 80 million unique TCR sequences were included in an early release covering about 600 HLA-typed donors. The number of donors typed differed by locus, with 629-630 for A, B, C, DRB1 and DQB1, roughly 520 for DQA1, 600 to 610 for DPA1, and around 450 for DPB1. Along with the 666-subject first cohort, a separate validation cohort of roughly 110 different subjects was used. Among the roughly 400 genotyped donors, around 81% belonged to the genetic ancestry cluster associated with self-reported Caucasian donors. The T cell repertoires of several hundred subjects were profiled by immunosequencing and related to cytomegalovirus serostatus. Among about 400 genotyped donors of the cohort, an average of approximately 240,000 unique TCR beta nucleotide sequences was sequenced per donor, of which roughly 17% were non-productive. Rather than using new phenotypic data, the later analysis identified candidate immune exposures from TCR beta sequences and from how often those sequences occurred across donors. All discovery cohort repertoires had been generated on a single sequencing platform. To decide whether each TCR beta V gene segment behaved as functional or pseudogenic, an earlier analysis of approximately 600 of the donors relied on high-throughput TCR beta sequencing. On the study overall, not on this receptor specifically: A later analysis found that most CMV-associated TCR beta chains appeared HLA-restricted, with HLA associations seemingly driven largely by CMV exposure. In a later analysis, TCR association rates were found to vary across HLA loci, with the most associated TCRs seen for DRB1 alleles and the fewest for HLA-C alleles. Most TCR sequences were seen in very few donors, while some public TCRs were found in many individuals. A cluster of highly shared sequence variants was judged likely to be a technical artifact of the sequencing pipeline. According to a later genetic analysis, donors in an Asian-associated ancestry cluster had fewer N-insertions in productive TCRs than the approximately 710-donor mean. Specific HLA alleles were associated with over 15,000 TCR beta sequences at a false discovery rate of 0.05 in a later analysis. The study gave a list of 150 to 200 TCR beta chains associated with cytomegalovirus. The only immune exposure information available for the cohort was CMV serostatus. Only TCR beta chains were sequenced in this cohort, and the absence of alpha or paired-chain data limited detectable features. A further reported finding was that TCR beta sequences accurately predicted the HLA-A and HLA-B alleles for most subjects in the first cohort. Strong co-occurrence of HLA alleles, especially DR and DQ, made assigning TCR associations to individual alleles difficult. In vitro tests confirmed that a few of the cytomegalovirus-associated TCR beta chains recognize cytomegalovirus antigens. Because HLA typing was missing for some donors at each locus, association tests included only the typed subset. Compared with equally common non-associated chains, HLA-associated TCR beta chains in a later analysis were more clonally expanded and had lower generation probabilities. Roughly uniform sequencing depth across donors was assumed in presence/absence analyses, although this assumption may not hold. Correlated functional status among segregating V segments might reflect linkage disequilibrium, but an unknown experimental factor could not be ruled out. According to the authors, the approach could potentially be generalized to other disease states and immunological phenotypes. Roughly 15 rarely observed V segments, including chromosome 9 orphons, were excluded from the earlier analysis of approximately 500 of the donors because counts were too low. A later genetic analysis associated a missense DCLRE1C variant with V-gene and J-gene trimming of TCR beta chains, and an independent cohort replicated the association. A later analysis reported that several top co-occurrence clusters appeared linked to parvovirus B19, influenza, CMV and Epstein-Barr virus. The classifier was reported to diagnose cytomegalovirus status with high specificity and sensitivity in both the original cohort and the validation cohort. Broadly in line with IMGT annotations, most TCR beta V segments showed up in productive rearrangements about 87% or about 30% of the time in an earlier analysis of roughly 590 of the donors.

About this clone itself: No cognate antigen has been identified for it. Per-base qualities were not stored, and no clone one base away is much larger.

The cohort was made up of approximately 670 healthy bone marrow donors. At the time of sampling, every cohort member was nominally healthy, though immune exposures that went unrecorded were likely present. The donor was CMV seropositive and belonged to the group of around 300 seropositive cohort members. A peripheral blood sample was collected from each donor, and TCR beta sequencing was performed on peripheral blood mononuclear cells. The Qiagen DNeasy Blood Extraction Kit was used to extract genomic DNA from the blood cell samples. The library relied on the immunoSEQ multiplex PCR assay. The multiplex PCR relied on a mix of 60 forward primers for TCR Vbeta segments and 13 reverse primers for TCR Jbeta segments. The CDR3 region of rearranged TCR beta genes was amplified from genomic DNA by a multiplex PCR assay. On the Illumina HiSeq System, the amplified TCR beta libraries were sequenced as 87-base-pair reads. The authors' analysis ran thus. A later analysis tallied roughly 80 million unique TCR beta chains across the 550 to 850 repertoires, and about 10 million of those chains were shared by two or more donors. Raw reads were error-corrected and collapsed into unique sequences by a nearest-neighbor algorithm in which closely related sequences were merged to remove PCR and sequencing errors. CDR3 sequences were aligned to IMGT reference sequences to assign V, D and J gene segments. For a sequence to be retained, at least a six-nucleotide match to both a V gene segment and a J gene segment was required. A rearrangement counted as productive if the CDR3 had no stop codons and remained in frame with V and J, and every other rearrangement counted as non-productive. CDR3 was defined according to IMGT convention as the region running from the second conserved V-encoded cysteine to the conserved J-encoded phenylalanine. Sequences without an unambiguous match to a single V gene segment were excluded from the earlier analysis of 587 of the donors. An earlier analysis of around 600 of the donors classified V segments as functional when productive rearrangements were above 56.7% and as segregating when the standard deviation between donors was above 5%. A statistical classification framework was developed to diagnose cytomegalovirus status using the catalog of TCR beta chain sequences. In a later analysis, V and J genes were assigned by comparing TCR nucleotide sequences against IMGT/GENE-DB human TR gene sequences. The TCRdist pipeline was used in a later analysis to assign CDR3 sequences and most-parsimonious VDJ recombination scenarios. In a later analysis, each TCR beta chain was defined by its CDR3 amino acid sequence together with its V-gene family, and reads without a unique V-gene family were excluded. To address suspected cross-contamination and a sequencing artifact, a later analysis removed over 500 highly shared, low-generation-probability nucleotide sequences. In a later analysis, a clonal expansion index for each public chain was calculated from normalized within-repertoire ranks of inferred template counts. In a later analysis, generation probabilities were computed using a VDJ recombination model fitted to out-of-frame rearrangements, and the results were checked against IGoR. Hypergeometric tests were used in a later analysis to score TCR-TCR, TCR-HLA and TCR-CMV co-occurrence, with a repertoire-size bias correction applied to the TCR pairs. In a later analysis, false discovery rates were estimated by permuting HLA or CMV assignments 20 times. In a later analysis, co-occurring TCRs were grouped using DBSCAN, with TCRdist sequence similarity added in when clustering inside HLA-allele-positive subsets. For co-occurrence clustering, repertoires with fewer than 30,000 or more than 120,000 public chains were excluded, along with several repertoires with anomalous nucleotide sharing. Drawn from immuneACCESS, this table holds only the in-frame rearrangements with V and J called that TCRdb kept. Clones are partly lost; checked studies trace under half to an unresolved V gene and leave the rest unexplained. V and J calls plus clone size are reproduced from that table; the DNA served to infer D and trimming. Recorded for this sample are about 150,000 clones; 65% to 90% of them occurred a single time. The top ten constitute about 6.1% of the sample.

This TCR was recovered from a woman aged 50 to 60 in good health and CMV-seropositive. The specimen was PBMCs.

The CDR3 region has the sequence CALWDGQEKLFF. The sequenced DNA: TGTGCCTTATGGGACGGACAGGAAAAACTGTTTTTT. The sequence is built from TRBV30 and TRBJ1-4, with TRBD1 as a weak D call on 6 bases. From its cysteine to its phenylalanine, the CDR3 spans 12 amino acids. Only CDR3 DNA remains: 36 bases, in frame from the first base. V sheds 7 bases and J sheds 8 bases, leaving 14 bases between their ends. The germline V gene (reference sequence) provides CDR1 GTSNPN and CDR2 SVGIG.